The 11 T cell receptor beta chains presented below share a single source sample, sequenced in a study of cytomegalovirus exposure and HLA in healthy donors. Amplification used 60 Vbeta primers and 13 Jbeta primers. The protocol was immunoSEQ multiplex PCR, while the TCRdb copy is restricted to in-frame clones and leaves out a portion. Here the sample spans around 180,000 clones, nearly 80% being singletons. The sequenced material came from PBMCs. Receptor source: a woman aged 25 to 39 in good health and CMV-seropositive.

Details on this clone: Within the sample, other DNA sequences also encode this same CDR3. This sequence joins TRBV7-3 and TRBJ1-3; D gene unclear. CDR3 length: 14 amino acids. Trimming removed 3 bases at V and 2 bases at J, with 8 bases between. Germline CDR1 and CDR2: SGHTA and FQGTGA. The CDR3 nucleotides read TGTGCCAGCAGCTTCGGAGGGCCTGGAAACACCATATATTTT. Its protein is CASSFGGPGNTIYF.

The chain links TRBV5-1 to TRBJ2-2; TRBD2 aligns across 12 bases. The V gene's germline CDR1 is SGHRS and CDR2 YFSETQ. The CDR3 is 15 amino acids. Unmatched junction bases numbered 6, after V lost 5 bases and J lost 7 bases. The CDR3 reads CASSLAGGPGGELFF. The CDR3 coding sequence is TGCGCCAGCAGTCTAGCGGGAGGGCCCGGCGGGGAGCTGTTTTTT.

The V gene is TRBV7-6, the J gene TRBJ2-1, with D tentatively TRBD2 (5 bases). Germline V CDR1 and CDR2: SGHVS, FNYEAQ. This CDR3 spans 17 amino acids. The V end lost 5 bases, the J end lost 4 bases, and 21 bases lay between the germline ends. The CDR3: CASSRPGSQRQYNEQFF. For the CDR3, the DNA is TGTGCCAGCAGCCGACCGGGGTCTCAAAGACAATACAATGAGCAGTTCTTC. Full variable domain (missing parts from reference TRBV7-6 and TRBJ2-1): GAGVSQSPRYKVTKRGQDVALRCDPISGHVSLYWYRQALGQGPEFLTYFNYEAQQDKSGLPNDRFSAERPEGSISTLTIQRTEQRDSAMYRCASSRPGSQRQYNEQFFGPGTRLTVL.

The chain joins TRBV5-1 to TRBJ2-2; D remains unclear. The germline V and J ends were trimmed by 1 base and 5 bases, with 9 bases remaining between them. Looked up from germline, CDR1 is SGHRS and CDR2 is YFSETQ. The CDR3 loop spans 14 amino acids. For the CDR3, the DNA is TGCGCCAGCAGCTTGTATAGCATAACCGGGGAGCTGTTTTTT. Protein product: CASSLYSITGELFF. Full variable domain (outside the CDR3, taken from reference TRBV5-1 and TRBJ2-2): KAGVTQTPRYLIKTRGQQVTLSCSPISGHRSVSWYQQTPGQGLQFLFEYFSETQRNKGNFPGRFSGRQFSNSRSEMNVSTLELGDSALYLCASSLYSITGELFFGEGSRLTVL.

This chain joins TRBV28 and TRBJ1-2; 8 positions agree with TRBD1. The CDR3 is made up of 15 amino acids. Germline V gives CDR1 MDHEN, CDR2 SYDVKM. With 6 bases clipped from V and 6 bases from J, the junction kept 12 bases outside the gene matches. Here the CDR3 reads CASRPTGGLRDGYTF. The DNA of the CDR3 is TGTGCCAGCAGACCAACAGGGGGTCTTAGAGATGGCTACACCTTC.

The count of this clone is one. The rearrangement joins TRBV6-5 to TRBJ2-1; D gene ambiguous. CDR3 length equals 12 residues. The germline CDR1 and CDR2 sequences are MNHEY and SVGAGI. Trimming left V 8 bases short and J 7 bases short, with 12 bases between. In DNA form, the CDR3 reads TGTGCCAGCTCACCAACAGAAAATGAGCAGTTCTTC. It specifies CASSPTENEQFF.

The chain carries TRBV7-9 and TRBJ2-1; D is possibly TRBD1 (6 bases). Deletions cut 3 bases from V and 5 bases from J, with 17 bases between. Germline V lookup: CDR1 SEHNR, CDR2 FQNEAQ (reference sequence). The CDR3 is 16 residues long. In DNA form, the CDR3 reads TGTGCCAGCAGCTTTGGCCCAGCAGGGGCCAACAATGAGCAGTTCTTC. This sequence encodes CASSFGPAGANNEQFF. The whole variable domain, remainder taken from reference TRBV7-9 and TRBJ2-1, is DTGVSQNPRHKITKRGQNVTFRCDPISEHNRLYWYRQTLGQGPEFLTYFQNEAQLEKSRLLSDRFSAERPKGSFSTLEIQRTEQGDSAMYLCASSFGPAGANNEQFFGPGTRLTVL.

The rearrangement joins TRBV5-1 to TRBJ2-7; TRBD1 aligns across 7 bases. Trimming took 2 bases from V and 8 from J; bases not matched to a gene: 13. This CDR3 has 15 residues. The germline V gene has CDR1 SGHRS and CDR2 YFSETQ. CDR3: CASSLTGTETTKQYF. The DNA of the CDR3 is TGCGCCAGCAGCTTAACCGGGACAGAGACTACGAAGCAGTACTTC.

The V and J genes are TRBV7-2 and TRBJ2-7; 8 positions match TRBD1. V lost 3 bases and J lost 6; bases outside the gene matches: 4. The CDR3 is 13 amino acids. Germline V gene lookup returns CDR1 SGHTA and CDR2 FQGNSA. CDR3 DNA: TGTGCCAGCAGCTTTGGACAGGGCGGCGAGCAGTACTTC. This codes for CASSFGQGGEQYF.

The table lists this clone with a few counts. The chain is built from TRBV7-2 and TRBJ1-1; D uncertain. The CDR3 has 15 residues. The V and J ends lost 0 bases and 2 bases respectively, with 10 bases between them. Germline V gene lookup returns CDR1 SGHTA and CDR2 FQGNSA. Here the CDR3 reads CASSLAIVLNTEAFF. The CDR3 DNA reads TGTGCCAGCAGCTTAGCTATCGTCCTCAACACTGAAGCTTTCTTT. Full variable domain (rest looked up from reference TRBV7-2 and TRBJ1-1): GAGVSQSPSNKVTEKGKDVELRCDPISGHTALYWYRQSLGQGLEFLIYFQGNSAPDKSGLPSDRFSAERTGGSVSTLTIQRTQQEDSAVYLCASSLAIVLNTEAFFGQGTRLTVV.

This clone was seen only a few times. The chain carries TRBV10-2 and TRBJ1-2, with D maybe TRBD1 (5 bases). CDR3 length: 14 residues. V lost 4 bases and J lost 4, with 13 bases in between. Germline assignment: CDR1 WSHSY and CDR2 SAAADI. The DNA of the CDR3 is TGCGCCAGCAGTGCAGGGCAGGGCGGCTATGGCTACACCTTC. It yields the protein CASSAGQGGYGYTF.